A single sample gave rise to the 4 T cell receptor beta chains below, sequenced in a study of blood T cell repertoires in COVID-19. The protocol was immunoSEQ multiplex PCR, while the TCRdb copy is restricted to in-frame clones and leaves out a portion. The profile shows about 250,000 clones, roughly 90% of them singletons. The specimen sequenced was peripheral blood. These receptors came from a woman aged 40 to 50 who had recovered from COVID-19.

This chain connects TRBV2 to TRBJ2-1; 11 bases line up with TRBD2. The CDR3 extends over 15 amino acids. The ends lost 5 bases at V and 4 bases at J; junction bases unmatched: 4. The germline gives CDR1 SNHLY, CDR2 FYNNEI. In DNA, the CDR3 is TGTGCCAGCAGTCAACTAGCGGGGGATTACAATGAGCAGTTCTTC. Translation: CASSQLAGDYNEQFF.

V gene TRBV3-1 (or the pseudogene TRBV3-2) combines with J gene TRBJ2-5, with D unresolved. V lost 2 bases to trimming and J lost 5 bases, with 12 bases between them. The CDR3 sequence is 14 residues long. Germline assignment: CDR1 LGHDT and CDR2 YNNKEL (reference sequence). The CDR3: CASSQPLSVETQYF. The DNA for the CDR3 is TGTGCCAGCAGCCAACCACTCTCGGTGGAGACCCAGTACTTC.

The chain carries TRBV5-6 and TRBJ2-7, with D possibly matching TRBD1 (5 bases). CDR3 size: 14 residues. In germline, CDR1 is SGHDT, CDR2 YYEEEE. Trimming took 7 bases from V and 5 from J, leaving 19 bases between them. Here the CDR3 DNA reads TGTGCCAGCGGGGCTTTGGGTCGGGCGGACGAGCAGTACTTC. Translating gives CASGALGRADEQYF.

This chain links TRBV10-3 with TRBJ2-1, with 10 bases that match TRBD2. The CDR3 extends over 15 amino acids. Losses at the gene ends were 2 bases for V and 9 bases for J; bases not matched to a gene: 7. The germline V gene encodes CDR1 ENHRY and CDR2 SYGVKD. The CDR3, as DNA: TGTGCCATCAGTGAGGAAGCTAGCGGGAGAAGTGAGCAGTTCTTC. It encodes CAISEEASGRSEQFF.